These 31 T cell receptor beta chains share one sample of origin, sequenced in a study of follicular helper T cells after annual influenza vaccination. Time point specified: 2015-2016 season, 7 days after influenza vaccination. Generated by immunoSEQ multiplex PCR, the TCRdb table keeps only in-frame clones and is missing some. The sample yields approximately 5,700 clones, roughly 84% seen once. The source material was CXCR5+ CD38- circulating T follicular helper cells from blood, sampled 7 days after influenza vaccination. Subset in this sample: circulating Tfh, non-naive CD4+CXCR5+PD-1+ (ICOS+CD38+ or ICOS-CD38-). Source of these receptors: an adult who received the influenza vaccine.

The CDR3 DNA reads TGTGCCAGAAAGGCCAATCAGCCCCAGCATTTT. Translation: CARKANQPQHF. The rearrangement joins TRBV5-3 to TRBJ1-5; D uncertain. TRBV5-3 is annotated as an ORF whose role is uncertain. V was pared by 6 bases and J by 3 bases, with 4 bases between. The CDR3 contains 11 residues.

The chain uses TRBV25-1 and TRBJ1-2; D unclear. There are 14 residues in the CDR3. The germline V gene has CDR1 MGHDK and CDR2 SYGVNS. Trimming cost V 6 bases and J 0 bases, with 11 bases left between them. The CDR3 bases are TGTGCCAGCAGCCAAGCGGGAACTAACTATGGCTACACCTTC. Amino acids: CASSQAGTNYGYTF.

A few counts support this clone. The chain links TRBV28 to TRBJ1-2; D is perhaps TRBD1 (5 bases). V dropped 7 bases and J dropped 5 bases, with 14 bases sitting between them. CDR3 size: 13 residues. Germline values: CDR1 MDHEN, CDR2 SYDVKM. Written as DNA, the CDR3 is TGTGCCAGCACGCCTAGGGGTCCTTATGGCTACACCTTC. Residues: CASTPRGPYGYTF.

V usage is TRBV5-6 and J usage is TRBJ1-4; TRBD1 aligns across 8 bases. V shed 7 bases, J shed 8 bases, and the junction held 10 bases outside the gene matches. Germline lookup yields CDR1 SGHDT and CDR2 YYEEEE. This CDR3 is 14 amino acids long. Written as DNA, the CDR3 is TGTGCCAGCTCATTACAGGGGGGAGGAGAAAAACTGTTTTTT. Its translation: CASSLQGGGEKLFF.

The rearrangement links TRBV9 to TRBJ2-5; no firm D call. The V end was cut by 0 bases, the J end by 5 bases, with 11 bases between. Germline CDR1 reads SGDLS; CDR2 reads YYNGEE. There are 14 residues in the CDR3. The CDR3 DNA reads TGTGCCAGCAGCGTAGATCCGACCTGGGAGACCCAGTACTTC. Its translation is CASSVDPTWETQYF.

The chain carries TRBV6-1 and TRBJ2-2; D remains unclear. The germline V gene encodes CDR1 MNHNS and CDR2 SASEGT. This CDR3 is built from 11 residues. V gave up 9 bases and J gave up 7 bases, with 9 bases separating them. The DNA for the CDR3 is TGTGCCAGTAGCAATATCGGGGAGCTGTTTTTT. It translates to CASSNIGELFF.

The CDR3 protein is CASSQERPGVGNEQYF. DNA for the CDR3: TGCGCCAGCAGCCAAGAACGGCCGGGGGTCGGGAACGAGCAGTACTTC. The V gene is TRBV4-1, the J gene TRBJ2-7, with D possibly TRBD2 on 6 matching bases. Trimming removed 0 bases from V and 5 bases from J, with 17 bases in between. Germline loops: CDR1 MGHRA, CDR2 YSYEKL. CDR3 length: 16 residues.

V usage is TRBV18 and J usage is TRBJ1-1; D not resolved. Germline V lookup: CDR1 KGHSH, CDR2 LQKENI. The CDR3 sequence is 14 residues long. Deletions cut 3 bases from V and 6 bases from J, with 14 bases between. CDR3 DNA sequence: TGTGCCAGCTCACCCCGAGTGGGTATACCTGAAGCTTTCTTT. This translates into CASSPRVGIPEAFF.

CDR3 sequence: CASRPSGGYGYTF. The CDR3 nucleotides read TGTGCCAGCAGACCCTCAGGGGGCTATGGCTACACCTTC. V usage is TRBV28 and J usage is TRBJ1-2; 7 nucleotides line up with TRBD1. CDR3 size: 13 residues. The germline CDR1 and CDR2 sequences are MDHEN and SYDVKM. J gave up 4 bases and V 6 bases, and 5 bases lay outside the gene matches.

Written as DNA, the CDR3 is TGCAGCGTTGAAGATAGCGGGAGGGCCATCAATGAGCAGTTCTTC. Translating it yields CSVEDSGRAINEQFF. The V and J genes are TRBV29-1 and TRBJ2-1; TRBD2 aligns across 11 bases. V lost 0 bases, J lost 6 bases, and 4 bases stayed unmatched. Germline CDR1 and CDR2: SQVTM and ANQGSEA. This CDR3 has 15 amino acids.

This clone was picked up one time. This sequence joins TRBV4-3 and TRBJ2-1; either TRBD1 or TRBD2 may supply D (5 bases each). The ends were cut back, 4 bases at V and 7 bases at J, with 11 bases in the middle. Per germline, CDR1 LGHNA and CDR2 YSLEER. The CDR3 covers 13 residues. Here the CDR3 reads CASSLAGANEQFF. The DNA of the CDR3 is TGCGCCAGCAGCCTTGCCGGGGCGAATGAGCAGTTCTTC.

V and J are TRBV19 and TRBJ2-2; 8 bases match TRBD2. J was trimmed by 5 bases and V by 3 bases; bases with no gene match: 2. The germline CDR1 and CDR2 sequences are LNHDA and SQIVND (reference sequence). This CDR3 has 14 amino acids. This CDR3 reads CASSIPGGTGELFF. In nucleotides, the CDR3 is TGTGCCAGTAGTATCCCGGGGGGGACCGGGGAGCTGTTTTTT.

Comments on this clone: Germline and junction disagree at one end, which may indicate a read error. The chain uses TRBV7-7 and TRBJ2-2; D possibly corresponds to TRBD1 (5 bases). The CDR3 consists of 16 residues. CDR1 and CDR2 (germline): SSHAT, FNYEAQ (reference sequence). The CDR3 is CASSLVGPANTGELFF. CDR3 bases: TGTGCTAGCAGCTTAGTGGGGCCCGCGAACACCGGGGAGCTGTTTTTT.

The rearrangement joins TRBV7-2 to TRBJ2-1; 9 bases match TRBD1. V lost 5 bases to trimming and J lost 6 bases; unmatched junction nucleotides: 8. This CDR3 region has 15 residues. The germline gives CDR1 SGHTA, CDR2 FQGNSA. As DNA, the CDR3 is TGTGCCAGCAGCGTGGACAGGGGACTACGCAATGAGCAGTTCTTC. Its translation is CASSVDRGLRNEQFF.

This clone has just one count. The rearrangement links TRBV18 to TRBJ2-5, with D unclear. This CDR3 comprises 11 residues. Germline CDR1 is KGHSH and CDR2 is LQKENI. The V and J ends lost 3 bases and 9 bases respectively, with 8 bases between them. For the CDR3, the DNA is TGTGCCAGCTCACCCCGGGTGGCCCAGTACTTC. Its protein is CASSPRVAQYF.

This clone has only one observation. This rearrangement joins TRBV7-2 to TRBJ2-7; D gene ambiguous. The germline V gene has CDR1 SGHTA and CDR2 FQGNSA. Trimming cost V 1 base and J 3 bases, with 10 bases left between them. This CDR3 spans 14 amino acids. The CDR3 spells CASSLGAEDYEQYF. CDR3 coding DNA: TGTGCCAGCAGCTTAGGAGCTGAGGACTACGAGCAGTACTTC. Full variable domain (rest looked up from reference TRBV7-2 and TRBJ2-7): GAGVSQSPSNKVTEKGKDVELRCDPISGHTALYWYRQSLGQGLEFLIYFQGNSAPDKSGLPSDRFSAERTGGSVSTLTIQRTQQEDSAVYLCASSLGAEDYEQYFGPGTRLTVT.

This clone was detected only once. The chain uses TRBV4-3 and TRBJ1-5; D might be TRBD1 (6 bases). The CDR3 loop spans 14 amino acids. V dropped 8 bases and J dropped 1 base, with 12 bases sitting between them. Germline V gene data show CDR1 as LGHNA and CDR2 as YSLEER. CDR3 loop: CASGKGGSNQPQHF. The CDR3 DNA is TGCGCCAGCGGAAAGGGGGGCAGCAATCAGCCCCAGCATTTT.

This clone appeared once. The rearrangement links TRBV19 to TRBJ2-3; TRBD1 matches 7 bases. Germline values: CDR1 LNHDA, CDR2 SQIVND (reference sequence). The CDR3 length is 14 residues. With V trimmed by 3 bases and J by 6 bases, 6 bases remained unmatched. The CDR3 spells CASSIKTGRDTQYF. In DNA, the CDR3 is TGTGCCAGTAGTATTAAGACAGGGCGGGATACGCAGTATTTT.

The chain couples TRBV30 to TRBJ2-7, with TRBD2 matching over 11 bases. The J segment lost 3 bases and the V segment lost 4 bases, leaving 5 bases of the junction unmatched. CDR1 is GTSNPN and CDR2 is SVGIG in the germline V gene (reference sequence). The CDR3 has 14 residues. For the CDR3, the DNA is TGTGCCTGGAAATTAGCGGGAGGGAACTACGAGCAGTACTTC. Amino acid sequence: CAWKLAGGNYEQYF.

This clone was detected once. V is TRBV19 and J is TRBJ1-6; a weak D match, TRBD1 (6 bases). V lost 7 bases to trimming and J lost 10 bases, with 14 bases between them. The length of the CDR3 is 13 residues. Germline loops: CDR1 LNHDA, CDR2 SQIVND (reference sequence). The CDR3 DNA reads TGTGCCAGTACCCTCGACAGGCTCTCACCCCTCCACTTT. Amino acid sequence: CASTLDRLSPLHF.

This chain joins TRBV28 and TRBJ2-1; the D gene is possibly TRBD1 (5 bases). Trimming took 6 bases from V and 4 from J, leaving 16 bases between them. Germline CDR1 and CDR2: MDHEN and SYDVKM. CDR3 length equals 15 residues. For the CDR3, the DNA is TGTGCCAGCAGACCCCCAGGGATTCGTTACAATGAGCAGTTCTTC. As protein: CASRPPGIRYNEQFF.

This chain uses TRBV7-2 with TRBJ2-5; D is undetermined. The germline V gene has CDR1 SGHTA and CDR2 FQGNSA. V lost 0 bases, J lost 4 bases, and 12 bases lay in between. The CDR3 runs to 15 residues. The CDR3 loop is CASSLAGMSRETQYF. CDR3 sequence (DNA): TGTGCCAGCAGCTTAGCGGGGATGTCGAGAGAGACCCAGTACTTC.

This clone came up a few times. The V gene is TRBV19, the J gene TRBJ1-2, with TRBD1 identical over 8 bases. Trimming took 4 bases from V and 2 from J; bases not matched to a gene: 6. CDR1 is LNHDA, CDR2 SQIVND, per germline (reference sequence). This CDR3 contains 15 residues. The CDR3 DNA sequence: TGTGCCAGTAGTAACAGGGGGGGAAGAAACTATGGCTACACCTTC. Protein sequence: CASSNRGGRNYGYTF.

Written as DNA, the CDR3 is TGTGCCAGCTCACCCGGAACAGCGAACACCGGGGAGCTGTTTTTT. It yields the protein CASSPGTANTGELFF. The chain employs TRBV18 and TRBJ2-2; D remains unclear. V lost 3 bases, J lost 0 bases, and 8 bases lay in between. The CDR3 has 15 residues. Germline CDR1 is KGHSH and CDR2 is LQKENI.

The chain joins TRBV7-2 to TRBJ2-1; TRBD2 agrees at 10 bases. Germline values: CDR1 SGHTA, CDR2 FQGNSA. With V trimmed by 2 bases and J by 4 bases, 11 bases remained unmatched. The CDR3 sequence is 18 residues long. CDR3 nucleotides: TGTGCCAGCAGCTTAAGGTTGCTAGCGGGAGACTCGTACAATGAGCAGTTCTTC. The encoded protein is CASSLRLLAGDSYNEQFF.

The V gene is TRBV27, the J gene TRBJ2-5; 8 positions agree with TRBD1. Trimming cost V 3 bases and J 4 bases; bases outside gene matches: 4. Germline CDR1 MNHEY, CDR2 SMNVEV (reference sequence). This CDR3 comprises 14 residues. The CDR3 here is CASSFGQGRETQYF. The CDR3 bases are TGTGCCAGCAGTTTCGGACAGGGCCGAGAGACCCAGTACTTC.

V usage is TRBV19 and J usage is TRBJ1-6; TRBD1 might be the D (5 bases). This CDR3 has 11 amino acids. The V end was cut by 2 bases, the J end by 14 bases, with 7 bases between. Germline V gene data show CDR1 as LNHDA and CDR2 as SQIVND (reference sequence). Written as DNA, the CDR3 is TGTGCCAGTAGTATACAGGGCGCCCTCCACTTT. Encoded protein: CASSIQGALHF.

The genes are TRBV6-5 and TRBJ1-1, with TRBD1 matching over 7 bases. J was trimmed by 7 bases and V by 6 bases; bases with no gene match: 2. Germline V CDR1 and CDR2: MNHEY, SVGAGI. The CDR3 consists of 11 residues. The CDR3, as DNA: TGTGCCAGCAGCCACAGGGGTGAAGCTTTCTTT. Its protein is CASSHRGEAFF.

In DNA form, the CDR3 reads TGTGCCAGCAGTGATCCCTCCGGGACAGGGGTATTAGGAACAGATACGCAGTATTTT. It specifies CASSDPSGTGVLGTDTQYF. V gene TRBV2 combines with J gene TRBJ2-3; the match to TRBD1 covers 10 bases. This CDR3 is built from 19 residues. Germline trimming cut 3 bases from V and 3 bases from J; bases unmatched to any gene: 15. The germline V gene encodes CDR1 SNHLY and CDR2 FYNNEI.

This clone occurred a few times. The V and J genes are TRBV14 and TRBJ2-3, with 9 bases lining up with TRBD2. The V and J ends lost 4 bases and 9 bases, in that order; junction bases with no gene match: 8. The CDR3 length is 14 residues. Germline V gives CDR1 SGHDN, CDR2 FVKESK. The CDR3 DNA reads TGTGCCAGCAGCCTTAGCGGGAGTAAGGGAACGCAGTATTTT. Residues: CASSLSGSKGTQYF.

The CDR3 spells CASSPPSSQEQYF. In DNA form, the CDR3 reads TGTGCCAGCAGCCCACCGAGTAGCCAGGAGCAGTACTTC. The gene calls are TRBV7-9 and TRBJ2-7; D unclear. V was cut by 5 bases and J by 7 bases, with 15 bases left in between. Germline loops: CDR1 SEHNR, CDR2 FQNEAQ (reference sequence). The CDR3 spans 13 residues.